This is a list of T cell receptor beta chains from one sample in a study of Tregs in tolerant kidney transplant recipients. Their antigens remain unidentified. Only in-frame clones appear in the TCRdb table, and some are missing; sequencing was by immunoSEQ multiplex PCR. The sample consists of about 31,000 clones, approximately 80% of them appearing once. Sequenced: Tregs from blood cultured with allogeneic cells. All receptors come from a human donor in good health. CDR3s leave out the opening cysteine and the closing phenylalanine or tryptophan.

>TRBV4-3
ASSQVAGNEQF
>TRBV6-5
ASSPVLQETQY
>TRBV29-1
SVVPGSDTQY
>TRBV7-3
ASSRAQTQY
>TRBV6-1
ASRGGPYEQY
>TRBV19
ATSDSTDTQY
>TRBV21-1
ASSKDRRVSSNQPQH
>TRBV9
ASSVVSQGREEQF
>TRBV5-1
ASSLEAGGVGTDTQY
>TRBV5-5
ASSLSGNTYEQY
>TRBV2
ASSVAGNQPQH
>TRBV5-6
ASSFSYEQY
>TRBV9
ASSVRGTSDPQETQY
>TRBV11-3
ASSQWGREGYGEQF
>TRBV5-1
ASSLRPGSSYNEQF
>TRBV19
ASSIWGRLSGNTIY
>TRBV7-9
ASSRTSGGAWSADTQY
>TRBV7-2
ASSVDTGAGANVLT
>TRBV6-5
ASSYSTGTIKTQY
>TRBV7-8
ASSLDQINYGYT
>TRBV7-2
ASSLLAGDEQY
>TRBV5-1
ASSPGLANTEAF
>TRBV28
ASKGKNQETQY
>TRBV19
ATSSGRALSEQY
>TRBV29-1
SVGLEETQY